The source of this T cell receptor (beta chain) is a study of blood T cell repertoires in COVID-19. Background on the study: The samples span acute and convalescent COVID-19 from the United States, Italy and Spain. From T cells, B-cell-depleted T cells, or PBMCs came the material, which was cDNA or gDNA.

Per the original data handling: Using reference gene primer amplification, nucleated cell counts were estimated. Repertoires were generated with immunoSEQ multiplex PCR, while TCRdb's copy carries only in-frame clones and drops some. The V and J calls and clone size come from that table; D and trimming were worked out from the DNA. The sample holds 150,000 to 200,000 clones, just over 85% seen once. The length of the CDR3 is 15 residues. V dropped 0 bases and J dropped 4 bases, with 11 bases sitting between them. The germline CDR1 and CDR2 sequences are KGHDR and SFDVKD. The sample was peripheral blood. V usage is TRBV24-1 and J usage is TRBJ1-2, with unresolved D. The clonotype was recovered from a man in his 60s with acute or convalescent COVID-19. The CDR3 DNA is TGTGCCACCAGTGATTTGAACCGAGGAGTCTATGGCTACACCTTC. Protein: CATSDLNRGVYGYTF.